This T cell receptor beta chain was obtained from a study of blood T cells in healthy people across ages. Concerning this clonotype: The junction departs from the called germline gene at one end, perhaps through a read error.

CDR3 size: 11 residues. The germline gives CDR1 SGHTA, CDR2 FQGTGA. The use of a sample-barcoded 5' primer and a J-beta primer mix characterized a second PCR of roughly 7 to 11 cycles. TCRdb fed the 5' RACE reads into MiXCR, producing one record per CDR3 protein. The sample carries fewer than 2,000,000 distinct CDR3 sequences, 30% to 40% recorded once. The sequencing input was blood. The receptor was derived from a woman under 40 in good health. J is TRBJ2-1 and V is TRBV7-3, with D unresolved. The CDR3 DNA is TGTGCCAGCAGCGTAGACAATGGGCAGTTCTTC. Its protein product is CASSVDNGQFF.